This T cell receptor (beta chain) was recovered during a study of shared clonotypes between healthy human individuals (dated by TCRdb to 2020 to 2021). As for the study more broadly: Two women and three men aged 18 to 49 years were included in the cohort. Per donor, three plates each were used for CD4 naive and CD4 memory, two for CD8 naive, and one for CD8 memory. To estimate repertoire size and how much clonotypes are shared between individuals, the study performed deep sequencing of blood TCR repertoires from five healthy adults. Different laboratories and diverse techniques were used to prepare libraries and sequence TCR repertoires, to increase sequencing depth and limit assay-specific biases. Between about 0.9 and 8.9 billion PBMCs per donor were obtained by leukapheresis. Summary of the overall study and its limitations: The genetic and exposure-history diversity represented was limited by the small number of donors. Higher generation probabilities were observed for clonotypes shared by all four sorted-subset donors than for non-shared clonotypes. Sampling was restricted to blood, and TCR repertoires in tissue are likely to differ from TCR repertoires in blood. Naive subsets generally had larger estimated clonotype richness than memory subsets. Rarefaction of sorted-subset datasets indicated incomplete sequencing despite the large sequencing depth. About 5% of naive CD4, 3.5% of naive CD8, around 2.3% of memory CD4, and 0.4% of memory CD8 clonotypes were shared across several donors. Pairwise subsampling led to the expectation that sequencing depth would affect the degree of clonotype sharing among donors.

The germline V end is reduced by 2 bases and the J end by 3 bases; junction bases left unmatched: 9. CDR1 and CDR2 are drawn from the germline V gene: SGHTA, FQGTGA. The CDR3 runs 17 residues from the cysteine to the phenylalanine. Of all the DNA, just the CDR3 is kept, 51 bases in frame from base 1. The donors were healthy, HIV-negative adults who had no recently reported acute infections or vaccinations. All donors were Caucasian adults living in Nashville, Tennessee, USA. CD4+ T cells were enriched by magnetic negative selection, after which naive cells were positively selected on CD45RA and the negative fraction was taken as the memory subset. Blood was collected by leukapheresis, and PBMCs were isolated by Ficoll-Histopaque density gradient centrifugation and then cryopreserved in liquid nitrogen vapor phase. Purity and quantity of every magnetically sorted T cell population were checked by analytical flow cytometry. Genomic DNA was isolated from each sorted fraction and quantified by UV absorbance on a Nanodrop 2000c.

Comments on this clone: Its binding antigen is unknown. Base qualities are not provided; no much larger clone lies one nucleotide away.

TCR CDR3 regions were amplified from genomic DNA by multiplex PCR using the deep immunoSEQ assay. Extracted genomic DNA from each cell subset was distributed evenly across all wells of several immunoSEQ 96-well plates, and each plate was treated as a replicate. For sorted subsets, each replicate PCR was loaded with 150 to 250 ng genomic DNA, equivalent to about 33,000 T cell genomes. Purified libraries were measured with a Qubit 3.0 fluorometer, size-checked on a Bioanalyzer 2100, and measured again with the KAPA Library Quantification kit. Every immunoSEQ 96-well plate was sequenced on a dedicated single-read 150-cycle Illumina NextSeq 550 flow cell. The study's own analysis went as follows. Because the immunoSEQ output held only junctional sequences and lacked quality scores, the filtering could not match the filtering applied to full-length reads. To assign V/J genes and CDR3, sequences were annotated using PyIR, a Python wrapper for IgBLAST v1.9, with IMGT germline references. Reads with weak V/J assignments (E-value above 1e-6), missing CDR3, stop codons, out-of-frame junctions, or ambiguous translated residues were removed. A V3J clonotype was defined by an identical inferred V gene, J gene, and CDR3 amino acid sequence. Percentage overlap between repertoires was computed as shared unique clonotypes divided by the size of the smaller repertoire. Richness of each repertoire was evaluated using RTK rarefaction, the Chao1 estimator, and Recon v2.1 estimates of unobserved clonotypes. For all TCRbeta clonotypes obtained by the gDNA method from several donors, generation probabilities were computed with OLGA. Drawn from immuneACCESS, this table holds only the in-frame rearrangements with V and J called that TCRdb kept. Clones are partly lost; checked studies trace under half to an unresolved V gene and leave the rest unexplained. The V and J calls and clone size come from that table; D and trimming were worked out from the DNA. Here the sample has about 2.3 million clones; 90% to 95% occur a single time. Together, the top ten hold 0.35% to 0.45% of the sample.

This chain is built from TRBV7-3 and TRBJ2-1; a stretch of 8 junction bases matches TRBD2. The sequenced sample consisted of naive CD4+ T cells from PBMCs. In the paper's terms, the cell subset or site label means: CD45RA+ positively selected. This receptor was taken from a man aged 18-30 years in good health. Some clones in this sample may be carry-over from other donors' samples. The CDR3 region: CASSLRAAGLVYNEQFF. Read as DNA, the sequence is TGTGCCAGCAGCTTACGCGCTGCGGGACTAGTCTACAATGAGCAGTTCTTC.